This T cell receptor beta chain came from a study of beta chain features in type 1 diabetes. The study's findings and limits: For patients, the naive, central memory and Treg TCRB repertoires appeared more alike than for healthy donors. Type 1 diabetes patients showed fewer insertions and more deletions at VDJ junctions.

Comments on this clone: Its antigen is not identified.

Expressed TCRB transcripts were sequenced after all isolated RNA was converted to cDNA. Only in-frame clones appear in the TCRdb table, and some are missing; sequencing was by immunoSEQ multiplex PCR. This sample carries over 350,000 clones, about 16% of them seen once, and the ten largest clones take more than 0.015%. Germline trimming cut 4 bases from V and 2 bases from J; bases unmatched to any gene: 5. This CDR3 region has 16 residues. The V gene's germline CDR1 is SGHTA and CDR2 FQGTGA. What was sequenced was naive CD4+ T cells from blood. The V and J genes are TRBV7-3 and TRBJ2-1; 10 nucleotides align to TRBD2. The TCR comes from a woman aged 18 to 35 in good health. CDR3 bases: TGTGCCAGCAGCTGGGTCGGGACTAGCGCCTACAATGAGCAGTTCTTC. This sequence encodes CASSWVGTSAYNEQFF. Complete variable domain (other parts from reference TRBV7-3 and TRBJ2-1): GAGVSQTPSNKVTEKGKYVELRCDPISGHTALYWYRQSLGQGPEFLIYFQGTGAADDSGLPNDRFFAVRPEGSVSTLKIQRTERGDSAVYLCASSWVGTSAYNEQFFGPGTRLTVL.